These T cell receptor beta chains were read from a single sample in a study of T cell responses to AZD1222 COVID-19 vaccine. Sequencing used immunoSEQ multiplex PCR; TCRdb keeps in-frame clones, though not all of them. Seen here are some 140,000 clones, about 90% observed once, and the top ten hold around 1.9%. Sequenced here: peripheral blood, sampled 28 days after the second AZD1222 dose. These receptors came from an adult who received the AZD1222 COVID-19 vaccine. Both conserved end residues are part of each CDR3. The order of the fields is D gene, J gene, V gene, clone size, CDR3 DNA, CDR3 protein. D genes are given only for firm matches. Not all rows give a size; the values are once, few, many and, for expanded clones, a class.

D: NA
J: TRBJ2-2
V: TRBV5-1
size: NA
DNA: TGCGCCAGCCACCCAGGGGGGACAGCCGGGGAGCTGTTTTTT
CDR3: CASHPGGTAGELFF

D: NA
J: TRBJ1-3
V: TRBV19
size: NA
DNA: TGTGCCAGTAGTACCCCCTTAGGGAGCCTCTCTGGAAACACCATATATTTT
CDR3: CASSTPLGSLSGNTIYF

D: NA
J: TRBJ1-1
V: TRBV5-1
size: NA
DNA: TGCGCCAGCAGCTTGGGTCAGGGTGGGACTGAAGCTTTCTTT
CDR3: CASSLGQGGTEAFF

D: NA
J: TRBJ2-3
V: TRBV11-2
size: NA
DNA: TGTGCCAGCAGCTTAGTTGGGCTAGCTAGGGATACGCAGTATTTT
CDR3: CASSLVGLARDTQYF

D: TRBD1
J: TRBJ1-1
V: TRBV3-1/TRBV3-2
size: few
DNA: TGTGCCAGCAGCCACCGGGACAGGGGGCTAGAAGCTTTCTTT
CDR3: CASSHRDRGLEAFF

D: TRBD1
J: TRBJ2-7
V: TRBV18
size: NA
DNA: TGTGCCAGCTCGCAGGGACAGGGAAAGGGGTACGAGCAGTACTTC
CDR3: CASSQGQGKGYEQYF

D: NA
J: TRBJ2-1
V: TRBV6-5
size: NA
DNA: TGTGCCAGCAGTAACCCTAGCAATGAGCAGTTCTTC
CDR3: CASSNPSNEQFF

D: TRBD1
J: TRBJ2-3
V: TRBV11-2
size: NA
DNA: TGTGCCAGCAGCTTCGAACGACAGGGCTTAACTGATACGCAGTATTTT
CDR3: CASSFERQGLTDTQYF

D: NA
J: TRBJ1-1
V: TRBV4-3
size: NA
DNA: TGCGCCAGCAGCCAAGATCCGGGGCGAGGGGCGGTGAACACTGAAGCTTTCTTT
CDR3: CASSQDPGRGAVNTEAFF

D: TRBD1
J: TRBJ1-1
V: TRBV3-1/TRBV3-2
size: NA
DNA: TGTGCCAGCAGCTTCGATCCGGGACAGGGGGCCGGTGAAGCTTTCTTT
CDR3: CASSFDPGQGAGEAFF

D: TRBD1
J: TRBJ2-2
V: TRBV24-1
size: NA
DNA: TGTGCCACCAGTGATCCCGGGACAGGGGAGACCGGGGAGCTGTTTTTT
CDR3: CATSDPGTGETGELFF

D: NA
J: TRBJ1-2
V: TRBV11-2
size: NA
DNA: TGTGCCAGCAGCGCAAACAGGGTGTTGAATGGCTACACCTTC
CDR3: CASSANRVLNGYTF

D: NA
J: TRBJ1-1
V: TRBV19
size: NA
DNA: TGTGCCAGTAGTATCTCGCTGTCCACGAACACTGAAGCTTTCTTT
CDR3: CASSISLSTNTEAFF

D: NA
J: TRBJ1-2
V: TRBV27
size: NA
DNA: TGTGCCAGCAGACTTAGGGGGATTGGTGGCTACACCTTC
CDR3: CASRLRGIGGYTF

D: NA
J: TRBJ1-1
V: TRBV3-1/TRBV3-2
size: NA
DNA: TGTGCCAGCAGCCTCAGCGGGGTCCGCACTGAAGCTTTCTTT
CDR3: CASSLSGVRTEAFF

D: NA
J: TRBJ1-1
V: TRBV5-5
size: NA
DNA: TGTGCCAGCAGCTTACAGGCGAACACTGAAGCTTTCTTT
CDR3: CASSLQANTEAFF

D: TRBD1
J: TRBJ1-2
V: TRBV30
size: NA
DNA: TGTGCCTGGGGCACACCGGGACAGGGGGTACTTGGCTACACCTTC
CDR3: CAWGTPGQGVLGYTF

D: NA
J: TRBJ1-6
V: TRBV18
size: NA
DNA: TGTGCCAGCTCACAGGTCAGCTCCTATAATTCACCCCTCCACTTT
CDR3: CASSQVSSYNSPLHF

D: NA
J: TRBJ1-5
V: TRBV27
size: NA
DNA: TGTGCCACCTCCCCCATGGGCAGCCCCGGCGGTGGATTCCAGCCCCAGCATTTT
CDR3: CATSPMGSPGGGFQPQHF

D: TRBD1
J: TRBJ1-2
V: TRBV19
size: NA
DNA: TGTGCCAGTAGTATAGATCGGACAGGGGAGTACTATGGCTACACCTTC
CDR3: CASSIDRTGEYYGYTF

D: NA
J: TRBJ1-1
V: TRBV11-3
size: NA
DNA: TGTGCCAGCAGCCCCCCAGGGGATGAAGCTTTCTTT
CDR3: CASSPPGDEAFF

D: NA
J: TRBJ2-1
V: TRBV5-1
size: NA
DNA: TGCGCCAGCAGCTTGCCCGGGGTGGGGCAGTCAAATGAGCAGTTCTTC
CDR3: CASSLPGVGQSNEQFF

D: NA
J: TRBJ1-2
V: TRBV5-1
size: NA
DNA: TGCGCCAGCAGCTTGGGACTGGACACCACTAACTATGGCTACACCTTC
CDR3: CASSLGLDTTNYGYTF

D: NA
J: TRBJ1-1
V: TRBV13
size: NA
DNA: TGTGCCAGCAGCTTAGGGGGCAGGAGATTGAACACTGAAGCTTTCTTT
CDR3: CASSLGGRRLNTEAFF

D: NA
J: TRBJ2-6
V: TRBV11-3
size: NA
DNA: TGTGCCAGCAGCTTAGGGGGCTCTGGGGCCAACGTCCTGACTTTC
CDR3: CASSLGGSGANVLTF

D: NA
J: TRBJ1-3
V: TRBV6-1
size: NA
DNA: TGTGCCAGCAGTGAAGACGTGGGAAACACCATATATTTT
CDR3: CASSEDVGNTIYF

D: NA
J: TRBJ2-3
V: TRBV5-8
size: NA
DNA: TGTGCCAGCAGCTTGGACAGTTCCTCCACAGATACGCAGTATTTT
CDR3: CASSLDSSSTDTQYF

D: TRBD1
J: TRBJ2-6
V: TRBV6-6
size: NA
DNA: TGTGCCAGCCGTCTCTGGGCAGGGGGTCGCTCTGGGGCCAACGTCCTGACTTTC
CDR3: CASRLWAGGRSGANVLTF

D: TRBD1
J: TRBJ2-1
V: TRBV5-1
size: NA
DNA: TGCGCCAGCAGCCCGCGGGACAGGGGTGTAGGCGAGCAGTTCTTC
CDR3: CASSPRDRGVGEQFF

D: NA
J: TRBJ1-1
V: TRBV7-9
size: NA
DNA: TGTGCCAGCAGATTTTCAGAAAACACTGAAGCTTTCTTT
CDR3: CASRFSENTEAFF

D: TRBD1
J: TRBJ1-6
V: TRBV20-1
size: NA
DNA: TGCAGTGCTAGTCCGACAGGGGAGGGTTCACCCCTCCACTTT
CDR3: CSASPTGEGSPLHF

D: NA
J: TRBJ2-5
V: TRBV12-3/TRBV12-4
size: NA
DNA: TGTGCCAGCAGCGGTCGGAACCAAGAGACCCAGTACTTC
CDR3: CASSGRNQETQYF

D: NA
J: TRBJ1-5
V: TRBV3-1/TRBV3-2
size: NA
DNA: TGTGCCAGCAGCCAAGCCGGGAACGGGCCCCAGCATTTT
CDR3: CASSQAGNGPQHF

D: TRBD1
J: TRBJ1-1
V: TRBV27
size: NA
DNA: TGTGCCAGCAGTTCTGTGACCCGGGACAGGGTCACTGAAGCTTTCTTT
CDR3: CASSSVTRDRVTEAFF

D: NA
J: TRBJ1-1
V: TRBV6-5
size: NA
DNA: TGTGCCAGCAGCGTCAGGGTAATGAACACTGAAGCTTTCTTT
CDR3: CASSVRVMNTEAFF

D: NA
J: TRBJ1-1
V: TRBV7-9
size: once
DNA: TGTGCCAGCAGCATAGATAGGGCCAGGAACACTGAAGCTTTCTTT
CDR3: CASSIDRARNTEAFF

D: NA
J: TRBJ1-2
V: TRBV29-1
size: NA
DNA: TGCAGCGCCCTACAGGGCGGATATGGCTACACCTTC
CDR3: CSALQGGYGYTF

D: NA
J: TRBJ1-2
V: TRBV3-1/TRBV3-2
size: NA
DNA: TGTGCCAGCAGCGCCCGGGACACCTATGGCTACACCTTC
CDR3: CASSARDTYGYTF

D: NA
J: TRBJ2-1
V: TRBV30
size: NA
DNA: TGTGCCTGGAGTTGGGCCAATAGCAATGAGCAGTTCTTC
CDR3: CAWSWANSNEQFF

D: TRBD1
J: TRBJ1-4
V: TRBV4-1
size: NA
DNA: TGCGCCAGCAGCCATCCAGGGGGTGAAAAACTGTTTTTT
CDR3: CASSHPGGEKLFF